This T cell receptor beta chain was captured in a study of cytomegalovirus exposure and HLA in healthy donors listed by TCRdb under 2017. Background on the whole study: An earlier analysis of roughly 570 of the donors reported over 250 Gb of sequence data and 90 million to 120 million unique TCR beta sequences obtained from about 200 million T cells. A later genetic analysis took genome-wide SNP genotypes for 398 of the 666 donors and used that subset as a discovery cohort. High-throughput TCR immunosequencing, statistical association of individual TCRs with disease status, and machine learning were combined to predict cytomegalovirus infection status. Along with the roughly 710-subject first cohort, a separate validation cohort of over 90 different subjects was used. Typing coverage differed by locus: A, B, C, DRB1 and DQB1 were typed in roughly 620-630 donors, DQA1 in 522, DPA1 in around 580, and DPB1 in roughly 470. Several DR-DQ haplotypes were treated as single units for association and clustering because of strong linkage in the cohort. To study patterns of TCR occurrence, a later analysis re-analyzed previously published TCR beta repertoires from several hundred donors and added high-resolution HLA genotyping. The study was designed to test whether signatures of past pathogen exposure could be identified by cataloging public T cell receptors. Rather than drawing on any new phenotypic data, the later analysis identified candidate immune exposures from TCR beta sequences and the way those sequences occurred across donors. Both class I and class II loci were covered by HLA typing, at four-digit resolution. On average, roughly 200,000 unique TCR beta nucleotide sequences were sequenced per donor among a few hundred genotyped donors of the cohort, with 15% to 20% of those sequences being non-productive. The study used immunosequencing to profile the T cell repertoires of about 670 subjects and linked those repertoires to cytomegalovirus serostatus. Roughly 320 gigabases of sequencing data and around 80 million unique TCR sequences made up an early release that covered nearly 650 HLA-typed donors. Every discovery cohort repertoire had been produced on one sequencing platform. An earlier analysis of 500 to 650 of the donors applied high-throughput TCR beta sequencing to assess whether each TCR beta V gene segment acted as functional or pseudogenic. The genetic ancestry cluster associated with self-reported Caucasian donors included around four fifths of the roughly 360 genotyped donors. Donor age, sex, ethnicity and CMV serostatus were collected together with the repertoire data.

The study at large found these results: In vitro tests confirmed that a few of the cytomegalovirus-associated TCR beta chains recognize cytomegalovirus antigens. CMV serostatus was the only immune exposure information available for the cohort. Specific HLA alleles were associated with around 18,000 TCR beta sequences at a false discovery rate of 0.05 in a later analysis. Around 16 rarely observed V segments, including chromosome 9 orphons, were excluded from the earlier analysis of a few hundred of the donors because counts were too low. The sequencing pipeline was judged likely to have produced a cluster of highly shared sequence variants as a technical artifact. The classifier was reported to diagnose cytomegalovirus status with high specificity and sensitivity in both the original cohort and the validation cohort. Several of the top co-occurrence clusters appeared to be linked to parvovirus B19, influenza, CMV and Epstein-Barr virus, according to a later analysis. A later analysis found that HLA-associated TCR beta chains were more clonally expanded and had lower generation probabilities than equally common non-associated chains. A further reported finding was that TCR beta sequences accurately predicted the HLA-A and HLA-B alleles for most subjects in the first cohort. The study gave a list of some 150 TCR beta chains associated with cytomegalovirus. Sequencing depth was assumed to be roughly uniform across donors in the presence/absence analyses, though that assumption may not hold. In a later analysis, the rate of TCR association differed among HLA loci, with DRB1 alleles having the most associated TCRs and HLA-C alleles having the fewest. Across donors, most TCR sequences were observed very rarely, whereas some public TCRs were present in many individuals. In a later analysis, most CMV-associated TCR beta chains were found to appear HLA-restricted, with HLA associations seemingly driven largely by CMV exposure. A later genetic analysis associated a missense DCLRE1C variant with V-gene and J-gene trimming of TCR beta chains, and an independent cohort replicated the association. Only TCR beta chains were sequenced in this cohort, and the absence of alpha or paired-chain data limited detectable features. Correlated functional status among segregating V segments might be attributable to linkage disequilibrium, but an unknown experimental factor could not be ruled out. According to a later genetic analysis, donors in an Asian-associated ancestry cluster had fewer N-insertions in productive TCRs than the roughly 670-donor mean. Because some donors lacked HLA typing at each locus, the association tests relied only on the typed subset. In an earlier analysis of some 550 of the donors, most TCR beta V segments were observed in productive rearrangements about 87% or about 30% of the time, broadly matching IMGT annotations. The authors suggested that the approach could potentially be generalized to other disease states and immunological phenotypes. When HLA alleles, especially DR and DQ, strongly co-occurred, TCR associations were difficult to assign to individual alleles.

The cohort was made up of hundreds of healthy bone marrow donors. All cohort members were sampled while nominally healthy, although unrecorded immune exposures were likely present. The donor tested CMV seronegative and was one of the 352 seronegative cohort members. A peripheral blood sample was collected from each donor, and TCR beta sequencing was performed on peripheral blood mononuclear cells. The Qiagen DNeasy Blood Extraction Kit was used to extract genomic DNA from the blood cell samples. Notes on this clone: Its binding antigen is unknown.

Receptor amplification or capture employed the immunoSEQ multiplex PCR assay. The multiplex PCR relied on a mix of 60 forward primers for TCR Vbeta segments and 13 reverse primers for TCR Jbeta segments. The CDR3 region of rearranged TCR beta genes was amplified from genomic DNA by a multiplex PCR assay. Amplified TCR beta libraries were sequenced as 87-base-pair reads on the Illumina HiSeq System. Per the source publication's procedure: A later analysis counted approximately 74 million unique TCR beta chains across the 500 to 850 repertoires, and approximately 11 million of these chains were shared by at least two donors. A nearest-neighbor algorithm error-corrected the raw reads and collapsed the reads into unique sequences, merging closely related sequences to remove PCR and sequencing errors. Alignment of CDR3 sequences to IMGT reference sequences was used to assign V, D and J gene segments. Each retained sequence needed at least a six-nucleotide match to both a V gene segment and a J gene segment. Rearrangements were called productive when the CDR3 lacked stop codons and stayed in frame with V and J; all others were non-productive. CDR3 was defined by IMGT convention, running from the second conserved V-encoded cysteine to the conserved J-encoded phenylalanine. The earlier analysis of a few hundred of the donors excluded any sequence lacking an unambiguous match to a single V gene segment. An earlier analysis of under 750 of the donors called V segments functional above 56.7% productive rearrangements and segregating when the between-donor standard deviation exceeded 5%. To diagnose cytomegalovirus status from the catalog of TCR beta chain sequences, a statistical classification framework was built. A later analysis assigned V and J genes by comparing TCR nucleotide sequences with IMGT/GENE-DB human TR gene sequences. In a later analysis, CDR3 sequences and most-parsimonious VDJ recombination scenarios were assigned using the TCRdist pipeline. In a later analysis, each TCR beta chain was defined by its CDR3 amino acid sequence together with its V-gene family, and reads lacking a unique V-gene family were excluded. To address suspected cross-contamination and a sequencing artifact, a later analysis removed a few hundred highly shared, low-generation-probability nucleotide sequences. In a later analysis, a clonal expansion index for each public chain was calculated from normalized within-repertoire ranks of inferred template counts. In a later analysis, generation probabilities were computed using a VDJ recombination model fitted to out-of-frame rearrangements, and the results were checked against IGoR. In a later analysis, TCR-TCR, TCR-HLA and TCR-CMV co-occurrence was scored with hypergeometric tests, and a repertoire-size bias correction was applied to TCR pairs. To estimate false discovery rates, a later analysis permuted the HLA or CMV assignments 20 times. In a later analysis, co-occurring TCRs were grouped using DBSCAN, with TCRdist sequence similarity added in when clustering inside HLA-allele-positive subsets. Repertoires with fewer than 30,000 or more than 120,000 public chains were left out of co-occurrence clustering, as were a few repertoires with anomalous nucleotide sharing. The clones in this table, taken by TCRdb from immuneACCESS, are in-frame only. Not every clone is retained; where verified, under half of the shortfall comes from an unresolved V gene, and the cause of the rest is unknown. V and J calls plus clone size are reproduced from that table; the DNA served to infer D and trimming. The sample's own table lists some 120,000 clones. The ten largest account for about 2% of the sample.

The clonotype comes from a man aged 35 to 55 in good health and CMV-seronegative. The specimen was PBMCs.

CDR3 sequence: CASSPGLYEQYF. The DNA sequence is as follows: TGTGCCAGCAGCCCGGGTCTTTACGAGCAGTACTTC. The sequence links TRBV27 to TRBJ2-7; no confident D gene assignment can be made. V was cut back by 6 bases and J by 4 bases, leaving a gap of 10 bases between them. Based on the germline V gene (reference sequence), the CDR1 and CDR2 sequences are MNHEY and SMNVEV. The CDR3 contains 12 residues, cysteine and phenylalanine counted. CDR3 DNA is the only sequence kept; it has 36 bases, read in frame from the first base.